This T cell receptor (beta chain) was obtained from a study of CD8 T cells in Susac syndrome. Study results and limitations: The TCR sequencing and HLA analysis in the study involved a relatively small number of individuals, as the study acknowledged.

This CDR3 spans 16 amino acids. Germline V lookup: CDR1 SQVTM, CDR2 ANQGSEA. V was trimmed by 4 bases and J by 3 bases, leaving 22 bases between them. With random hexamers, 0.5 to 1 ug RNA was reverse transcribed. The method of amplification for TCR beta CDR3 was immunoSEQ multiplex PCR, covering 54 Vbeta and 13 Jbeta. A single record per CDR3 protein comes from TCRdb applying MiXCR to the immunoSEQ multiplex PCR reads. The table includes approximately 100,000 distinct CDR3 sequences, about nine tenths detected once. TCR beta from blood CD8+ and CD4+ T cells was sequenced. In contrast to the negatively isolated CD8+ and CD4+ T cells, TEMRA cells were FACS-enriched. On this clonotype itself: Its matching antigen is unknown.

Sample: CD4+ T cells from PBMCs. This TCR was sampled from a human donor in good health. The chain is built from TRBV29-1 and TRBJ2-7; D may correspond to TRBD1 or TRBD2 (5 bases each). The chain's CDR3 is CSVAGLTGTGVYEQYF. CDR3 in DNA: TGCAGCGTTGCCGGGCTAACCGGGACGGGCGTCTACGAGCAGTACTTC.